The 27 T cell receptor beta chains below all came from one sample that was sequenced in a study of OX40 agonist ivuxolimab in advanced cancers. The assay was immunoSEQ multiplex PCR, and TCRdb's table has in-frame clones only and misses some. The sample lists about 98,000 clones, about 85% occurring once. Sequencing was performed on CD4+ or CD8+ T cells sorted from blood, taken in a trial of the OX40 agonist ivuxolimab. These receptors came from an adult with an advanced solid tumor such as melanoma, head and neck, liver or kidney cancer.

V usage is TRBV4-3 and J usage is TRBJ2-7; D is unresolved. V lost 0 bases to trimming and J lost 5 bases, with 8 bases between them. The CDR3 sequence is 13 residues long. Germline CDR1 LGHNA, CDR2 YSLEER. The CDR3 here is CASSQESRDEQYV. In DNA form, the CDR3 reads TGCGCCAGCAGCCAAGAATCCCGGGACGAGCAGTACGTC.

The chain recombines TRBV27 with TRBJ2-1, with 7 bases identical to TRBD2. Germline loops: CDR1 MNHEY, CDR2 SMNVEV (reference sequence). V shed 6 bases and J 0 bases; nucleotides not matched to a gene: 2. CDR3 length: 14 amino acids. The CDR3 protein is CASRLAGSYNEQFF. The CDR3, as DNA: TGTGCCAGCAGATTAGCGGGCTCCTACAATGAGCAGTTCTTC.

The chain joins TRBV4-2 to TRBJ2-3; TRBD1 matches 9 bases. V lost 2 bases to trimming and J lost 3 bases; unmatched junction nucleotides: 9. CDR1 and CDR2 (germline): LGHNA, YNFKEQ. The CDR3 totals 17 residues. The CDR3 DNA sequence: TGTGCCAGCAGCCAATACGGGACAGGGTATGGTACAGATACGCAGTATTTT. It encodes CASSQYGTGYGTDTQYF.

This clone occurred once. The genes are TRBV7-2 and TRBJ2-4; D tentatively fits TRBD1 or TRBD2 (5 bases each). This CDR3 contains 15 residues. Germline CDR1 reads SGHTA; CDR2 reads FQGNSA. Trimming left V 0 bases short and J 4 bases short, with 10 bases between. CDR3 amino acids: CASSLAGDSKNIQYF. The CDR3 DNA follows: TGTGCCAGCAGCTTAGCGGGGGATTCGAAAAACATTCAGTACTTC.

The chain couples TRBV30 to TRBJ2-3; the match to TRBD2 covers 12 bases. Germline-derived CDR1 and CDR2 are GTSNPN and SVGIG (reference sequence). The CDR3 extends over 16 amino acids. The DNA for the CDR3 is TGTGCACGCGCCCCCCTCCTAGCGGGAGGGGGGGATACGCAGTATTTT. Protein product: CARAPLLAGGGDTQYF.

CDR3: CASSPTAGSINEQFF. CDR3 nucleotides: TGCGCCAGCAGCCCCACAGCGGGGAGTATTAATGAGCAGTTCTTC. The J gene is TRBJ2-1, the V gene TRBV5-1; the match to TRBD2 covers 7 bases. CDR3 size: 15 residues. CDR1 SGHRS and CDR2 YFSETQ come from the germline V gene. With V trimmed by 4 bases and J by 7 bases, 11 bases remained unmatched.

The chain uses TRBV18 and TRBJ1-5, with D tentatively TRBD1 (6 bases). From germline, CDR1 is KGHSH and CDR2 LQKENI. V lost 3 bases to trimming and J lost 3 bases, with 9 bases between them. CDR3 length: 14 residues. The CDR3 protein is CASSPRGLNQPQHF. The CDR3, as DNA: TGTGCCAGCTCACCCCGGGGGCTCAATCAGCCCCAGCATTTT. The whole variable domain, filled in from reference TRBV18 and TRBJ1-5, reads NAGVMQNPRHLVRRRGQEARLRCSPMKGHSHVYWYRQLPEEGLKFMVYLQKENIIDESGMPKERFSAEFPKEGPSILRIQQVVRGDSAAYFCASSPRGLNQPQHFGDGTRLSIL.

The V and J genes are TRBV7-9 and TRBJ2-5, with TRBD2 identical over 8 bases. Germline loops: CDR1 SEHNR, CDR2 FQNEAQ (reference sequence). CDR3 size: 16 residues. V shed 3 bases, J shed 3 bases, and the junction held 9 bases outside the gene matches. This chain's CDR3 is CASSFRPSGPKETQYF. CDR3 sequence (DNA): TGTGCCAGCAGCTTCCGCCCTAGCGGGCCTAAAGAGACCCAGTACTTC.

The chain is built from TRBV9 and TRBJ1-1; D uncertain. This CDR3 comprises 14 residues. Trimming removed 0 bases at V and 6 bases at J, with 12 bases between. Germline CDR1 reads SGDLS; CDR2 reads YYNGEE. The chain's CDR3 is CASSVEANAAEAFF. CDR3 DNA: TGTGCCAGCAGCGTAGAAGCTAACGCGGCTGAAGCTTTCTTT.

The CDR3 nucleotides are TGTGCCAGCAGCCAAGGGCCAGGGGGTTTCTACGAGCAGTACTTC. Protein sequence: CASSQGPGGFYEQYF. V and J are TRBV4-2 and TRBJ2-7; 7 nucleotides match TRBD1. The CDR3 has 15 amino acids. The ends lost 1 base at V and 3 bases at J; junction bases unmatched: 6. Germline lookup yields CDR1 LGHNA and CDR2 YNFKEQ.

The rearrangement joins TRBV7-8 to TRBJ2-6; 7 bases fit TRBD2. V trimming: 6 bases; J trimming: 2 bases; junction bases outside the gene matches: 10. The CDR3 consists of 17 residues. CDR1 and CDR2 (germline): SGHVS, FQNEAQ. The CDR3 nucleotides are TGTGCCAGCAGTAAACAAGGGAGCGGGGCTGGGGCCAACGTCCTGACTTTC. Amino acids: CASSKQGSGAGANVLTF. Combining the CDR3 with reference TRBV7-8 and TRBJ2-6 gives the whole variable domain GAGVSQSPRYKVAKRGQDVALRCDPISGHVSLFWYQQALGQGPEFLTYFQNEAQLDKSGLPSDRFFAERPEGSVSTLKIQRTQQEDSAVYLCASSKQGSGAGANVLTFGAGSRLTVL.

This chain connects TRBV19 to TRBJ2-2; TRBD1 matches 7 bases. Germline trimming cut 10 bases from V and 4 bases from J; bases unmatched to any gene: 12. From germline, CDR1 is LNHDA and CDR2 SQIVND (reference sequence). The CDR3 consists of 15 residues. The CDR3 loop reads CATSPRGTVTGELFF. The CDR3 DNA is TGTGCCACCTCACCTAGGGGGACAGTCACCGGGGAGCTGTTTTTT. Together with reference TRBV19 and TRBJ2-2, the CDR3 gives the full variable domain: DGGITQSPKYLFRKEGQNVTLSCEQNLNHDAMYWYRQDPGQGLRLIYYSQIVNDFQKGDIAEGYSVSREKKESFPLTVTSAQKNPTAFYLCATSPRGTVTGELFFGEGSRLTVL.

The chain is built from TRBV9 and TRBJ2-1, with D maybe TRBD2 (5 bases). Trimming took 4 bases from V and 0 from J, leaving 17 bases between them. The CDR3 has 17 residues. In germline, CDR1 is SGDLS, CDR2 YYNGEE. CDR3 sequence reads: CASSPTARGSSYNEQFF. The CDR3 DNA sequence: TGTGCCAGCAGCCCTACAGCGAGAGGGAGCTCCTACAATGAGCAGTTCTTC.

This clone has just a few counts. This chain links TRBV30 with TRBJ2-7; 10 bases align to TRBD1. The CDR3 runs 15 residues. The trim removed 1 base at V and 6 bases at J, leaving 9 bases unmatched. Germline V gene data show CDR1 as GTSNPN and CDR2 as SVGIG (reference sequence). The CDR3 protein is CAWSALRTGGSEQYV. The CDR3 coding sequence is TGTGCCTGGAGTGCCCTTAGGACAGGGGGGTCCGAGCAGTACGTC.

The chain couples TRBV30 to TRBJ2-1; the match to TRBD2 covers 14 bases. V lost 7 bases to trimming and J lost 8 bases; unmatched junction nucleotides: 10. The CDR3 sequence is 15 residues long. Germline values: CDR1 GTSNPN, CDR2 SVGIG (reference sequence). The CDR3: CAYTKGLAGDHEQFF. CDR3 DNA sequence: TGTGCCTACACTAAGGGACTAGCGGGAGACCATGAGCAGTTCTTC.

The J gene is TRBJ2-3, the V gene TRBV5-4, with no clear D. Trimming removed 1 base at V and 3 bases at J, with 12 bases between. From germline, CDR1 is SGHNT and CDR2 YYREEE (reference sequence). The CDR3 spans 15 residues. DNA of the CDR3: TGTGCCAGCAGCTTGTCGGCCCTACGGACAGATACGCAGTATTTT. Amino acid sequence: CASSLSALRTDTQYF.

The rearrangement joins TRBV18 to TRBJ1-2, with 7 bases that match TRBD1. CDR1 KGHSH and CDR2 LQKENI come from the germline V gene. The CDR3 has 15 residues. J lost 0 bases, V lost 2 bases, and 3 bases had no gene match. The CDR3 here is CASSPRQGPNYGYTF. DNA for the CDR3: TGTGCCAGCTCACCAAGACAGGGACCTAACTATGGCTACACCTTC. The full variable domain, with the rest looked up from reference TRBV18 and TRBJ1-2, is NAGVMQNPRHLVRRRGQEARLRCSPMKGHSHVYWYRQLPEEGLKFMVYLQKENIIDESGMPKERFSAEFPKEGPSILRIQQVVRGDSAAYFCASSPRQGPNYGYTFGSGTRLTVV.

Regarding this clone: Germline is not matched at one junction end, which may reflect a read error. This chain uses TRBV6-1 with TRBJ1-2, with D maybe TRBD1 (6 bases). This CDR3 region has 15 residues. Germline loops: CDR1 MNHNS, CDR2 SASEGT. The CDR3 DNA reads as TGTGCCAGCAGCGAAGGAAGAGGACAGCGAAGCGGCTACACCTTC. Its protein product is CASSEGRGQRSGYTF.

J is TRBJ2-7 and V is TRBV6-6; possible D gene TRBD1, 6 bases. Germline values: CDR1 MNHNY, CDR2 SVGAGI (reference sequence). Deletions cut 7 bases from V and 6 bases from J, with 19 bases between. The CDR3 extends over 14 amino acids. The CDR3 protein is CASTTNRDFAEQYV. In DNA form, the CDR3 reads TGTGCCAGCACTACTAACAGGGATTTCGCCGAGCAGTACGTC.

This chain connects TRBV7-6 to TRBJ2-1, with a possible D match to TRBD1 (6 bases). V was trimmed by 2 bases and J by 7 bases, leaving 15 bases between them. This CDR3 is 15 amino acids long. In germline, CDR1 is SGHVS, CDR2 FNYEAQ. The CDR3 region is CASSLNVQGRNEQFF. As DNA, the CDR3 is TGTGCCAGCAGCTTAAACGTACAGGGACGGAATGAGCAGTTCTTC.

The CDR3 bases are TGCGCCAGCAGCCCCTCGGGGCCCGGGACAACTAATGAAAAACTGTTTTTT. Translation: CASSPSGPGTTNEKLFF. The rearrangement joins TRBV4-3 to TRBJ1-4; D might be TRBD1 (5 bases). V was clipped by 4 bases and J by 0 bases, with 15 bases between them. Germline loops: CDR1 LGHNA, CDR2 YSLEER. The CDR3 covers 17 residues.

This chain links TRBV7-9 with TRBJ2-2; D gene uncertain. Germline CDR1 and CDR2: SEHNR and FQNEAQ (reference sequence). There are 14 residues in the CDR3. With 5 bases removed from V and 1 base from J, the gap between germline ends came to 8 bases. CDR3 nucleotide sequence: TGTGCCAGCAGCCCTCGAGAGAACACCGGGGAGCTGTTTTTT. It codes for CASSPRENTGELFF.

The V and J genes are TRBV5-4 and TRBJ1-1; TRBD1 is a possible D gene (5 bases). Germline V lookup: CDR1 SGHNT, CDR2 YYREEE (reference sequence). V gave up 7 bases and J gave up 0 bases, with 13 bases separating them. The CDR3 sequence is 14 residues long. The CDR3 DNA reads TGTGCCAGCGGGACCCAGGGCATGAACACTGAAGCTTTCTTT. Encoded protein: CASGTQGMNTEAFF.

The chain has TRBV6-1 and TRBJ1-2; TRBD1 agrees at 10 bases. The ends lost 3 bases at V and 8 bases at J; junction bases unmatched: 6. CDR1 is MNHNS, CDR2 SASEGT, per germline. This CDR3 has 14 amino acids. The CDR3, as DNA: TGTGCCAGCAGTGACCCCTCGGACAGGGGGGGCTACACCTTC. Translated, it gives CASSDPSDRGGYTF.

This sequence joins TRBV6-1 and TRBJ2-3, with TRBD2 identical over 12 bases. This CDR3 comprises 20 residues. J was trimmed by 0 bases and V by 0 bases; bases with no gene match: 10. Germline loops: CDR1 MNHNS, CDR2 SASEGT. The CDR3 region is CASSEARLAGVGGSTDTQYF. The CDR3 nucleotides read TGTGCCAGCAGTGAAGCGCGACTAGCGGGAGTGGGGGGAAGCACAGATACGCAGTATTTT.

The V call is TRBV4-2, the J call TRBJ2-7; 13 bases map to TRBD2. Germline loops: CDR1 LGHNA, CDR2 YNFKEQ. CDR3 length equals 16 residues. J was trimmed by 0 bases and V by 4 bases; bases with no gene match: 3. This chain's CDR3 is CASSPWTSGSSYEQYF. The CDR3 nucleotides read TGTGCCAGCAGCCCGTGGACTAGCGGGAGCTCCTACGAGCAGTACTTC.

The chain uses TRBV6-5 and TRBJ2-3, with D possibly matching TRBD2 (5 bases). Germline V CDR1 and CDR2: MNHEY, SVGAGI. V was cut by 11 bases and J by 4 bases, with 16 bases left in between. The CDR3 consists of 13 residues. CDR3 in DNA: TGTGCCGTTATTCCCCCCGGGGCAGATACGCAGTATTTT. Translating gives CAVIPPGADTQYF.